This TCR beta chain was captured by sequencing in a study of blood T cell repertoires in COVID-19. Data came from immunoSEQ multiplex PCR; TCRdb stores just in-frame clones and leaves some out. The repertoire consists of 20,000 or so clones, with around 82% occurring once and the leading ten covering around 13%. This clone was found once. V lost 2 bases and J lost 5; bases outside the gene matches: 18. The CDR3 is made up of 18 amino acids. The germline gives CDR1 SGHDT, CDR2 YYEEEE. Specimen: peripheral blood. This clonotype was sampled from a middle-aged man with active or convalescent COVID-19. This chain links TRBV5-6 with TRBJ1-1; TRBD1 matches 7 bases. The CDR3, as DNA: TGTGCCAGCAGCTTTCCTGGAGGGCCGAGACAGGGAAGGACTGAAGCTTTCTTT. Translation gives CASSFPGGPRQGRTEAFF.